Below are 12 T cell receptor beta chains sequenced from a single sample in a study of immune evolution from preneoplasia to lung adenocarcinoma. Clones were read by immunoSEQ multiplex PCR, and TCRdb kept only the in-frame ones, dropping some. The sample lists around 7,000 clones, 79% seen once, with roughly a sixth in the top ten. Sequencing used FFPE adjacent normal lung tissue. These receptors all come from a person between 65 and 79 years old with lung adenocarcinoma.

The chain combines TRBV7-3 with TRBJ1-6; TRBD1 matches 7 bases. The V gene's germline CDR1 is SGHTA and CDR2 FQGTGA. The CDR3 is made up of 16 amino acids. The V and J ends lost 5 bases and 9 bases, in that order; junction bases with no gene match: 13. The CDR3, as DNA: TGTGCCAGCAGCCTACAGGGGCAGCTTAGTGGTTCACCCCTCCACTTT. Translation gives CASSLQGQLSGSPLHF.

For the CDR3, the DNA is TGTGCCAGCAGTACCGGGACAGGGCGGGAAAACACCATATATTTT. Translating gives CASSTGTGRENTIYF. The V call is TRBV28, the J call TRBJ1-3; 9 bases are a match to TRBD1. This CDR3 is 15 amino acids long. CDR1 is MDHEN and CDR2 is SYDVKM in the germline V gene. The V gene end was trimmed by 5 bases and the J gene end by 6 bases; junction bases not matched to a gene: 8.

This clone appeared once. The chain couples TRBV14 to TRBJ2-3, with D uncertain. Germline-derived CDR1 and CDR2 are SGHDN and FVKESK. The V gene lost 2 bases and the J gene lost 4 bases, with 7 bases spanning the gap. The CDR3 extends over 13 amino acids. CDR3 protein: CASSQRRADTQYF. The CDR3 DNA is TGTGCCAGCAGCCAAAGAAGGGCAGATACGCAGTATTTT.

This sequence joins TRBV6-5 and TRBJ2-2; D might be TRBD1 (5 bases). The CDR3 has 15 amino acids. Germline CDR1 reads MNHEY; CDR2 reads SVGAGI. V was shortened by 0 bases and J by 3 bases, with 8 bases between the two germline ends. The CDR3 DNA reads TGTGCCAGCAGTTACTCAGCAGGGTACACCGGGGAGCTGTTTTTT. Its protein is CASSYSAGYTGELFF.

This sequence joins TRBV19 and TRBJ2-6, with 8 bases fitting TRBD1. CDR3 size: 17 residues. V trimming: 6 bases; J trimming: 0 bases; junction bases outside the gene matches: 7. Per the germline V gene, CDR1 is LNHDA and CDR2 is SQIVND (reference sequence). This CDR3 is CASRSGQASSGANVLTF. CDR3 bases: TGTGCCAGTAGATCGGGACAGGCTAGCTCTGGGGCCAACGTCCTGACTTTC.

The gene calls are TRBV2 and TRBJ1-4; possibly TRBD1 for D (5 bases). CDR1 SNHLY and CDR2 FYNNEI come from the germline V gene. Trimming removed 10 bases at V and 8 bases at J, with 20 bases between. The CDR3 is made up of 14 amino acids. The CDR3 DNA is TGTGCCACGCGATCTGAGGGACTACGAGAAAAACTGTTTTTT. Its protein is CATRSEGLREKLFF.

This clone was detected once. This rearrangement joins TRBV19 to TRBJ2-7; 10 bases map to TRBD1. V lost 5 bases to trimming and J lost 5 bases; unmatched junction nucleotides: 6. Germline CDR1 reads LNHDA; CDR2 reads SQIVND (reference sequence). This CDR3 is 14 amino acids long. The CDR3: CASSPGQGFHEQYF. For the CDR3, the DNA is TGTGCCAGTAGTCCGGGACAGGGGTTCCACGAGCAGTACTTC.

This chain connects TRBV7-9 to TRBJ2-7, with TRBD1 matching over 8 bases. This CDR3 is 13 amino acids long. CDR1 and CDR2 from the germline V gene are SEHNR and FQNEAQ (reference sequence). With 5 bases clipped from V and 4 bases from J, the junction kept 4 bases outside the gene matches. The CDR3 DNA follows: TGTGCCAGCAGCGCGGGACAGGAGTACGAGCAGTACTTC. It translates to CASSAGQEYEQYF.

The V call is TRBV18, the J call TRBJ2-6; unclear D gene. V was pared by 2 bases and J by 8 bases, with 7 bases between. Per germline, CDR1 KGHSH and CDR2 LQKENI. This CDR3 is built from 13 residues. CDR3 sequence: CASSPDTPNVLTF. The DNA for the CDR3 is TGTGCCAGCTCACCAGACACCCCCAACGTCCTGACTTTC.

J is TRBJ1-2 and V is TRBV5-5; 7 nucleotides agree with TRBD1. The V segment lost 4 bases and the J segment 6 bases; nucleotides outside the gene matches: 15. Germline loops: CDR1 SGHKS, CDR2 YYEKEE (reference sequence). This CDR3 contains 16 residues. The CDR3 region is CASSRDSREFRDGYTF. CDR3 sequence (DNA): TGTGCCAGCAGCCGGGACAGCCGGGAGTTTCGAGATGGCTACACCTTC.

Here the CDR3 reads CASSDPTGYTF. The CDR3 DNA follows: TGTGCCAGCAGCGACCCGACGGGCTACACCTTC. The chain couples TRBV21-1 to TRBJ1-2. TRBV21-1 is tagged as a pseudogene. The CDR3 extends over 11 amino acids.

The chain recombines TRBV19 with TRBJ1-3; the match to TRBD1 covers 9 bases. The CDR3 has 13 amino acids. The germline V gene has CDR1 LNHDA and CDR2 SQIVND (reference sequence). Unmatched junction bases numbered 4, after V lost 9 bases and J lost 4 bases. CDR3 sequence reads: CASRGTGGNTIYF. The CDR3 coding sequence is TGTGCCAGCCGCGGGACAGGGGGAAACACCATATATTTT.